This TCR beta chain stems from a study of a mutant IDH1 vaccine in newly diagnosed glioma (dated by TCRdb to the early 2020s). About the full investigation: Of the roughly 30 treated patients, 62.5% were male and about 40% were female, and a mean age of roughly 37 years was recorded. Prior to enrollment, standard therapy consisting of radiotherapy alone, temozolomide alone, or radiochemotherapy with temozolomide had been administered to patients, with the combination being received by most patients. Six visits were used for peripheral blood collection: V03 (baseline), V05, V07, V10, V12 and V13. For exploratory analyses, about two dozen treated patients had longitudinal TCRB deep sequencing done wherever samples were available.

In the case of this clone: Its specific antigen is unknown. No base quality information exists; no much larger clone differs at one position.

The time point label, as the study defines it: baseline, week 1 (first vaccination visit). According to the study, the label for this sample's treatment or condition signals: pre-vaccination baseline after standard-of-care therapy. All donors had newly diagnosed IDH1-mutant astrocytomas of WHO grade 3 or 4 that showed loss of nuclear ATRX. The samples were drawn from NOA16, a multicentre, single-arm, open-label phase I trial in Germany that tested a mutant IDH1 peptide vaccine in humans for the first time. For immunogenicity testing, the blood drawn at visit V03 was used as the baseline sample. Genomic DNA for TCRB sequencing was extracted from EDTA blood using the DNeasy Blood and Tissue Kit. Library prep was done by the immunoSEQ multiplex PCR assay. Rearranged TCR beta chain sequences were amplified with the hsTCRB Kit following the manufacturer's protocol. An Illumina MiSeq was used to sequence the TCRB libraries. The original pipeline was this. The proprietary platform of the kit vendor was used for demultiplexing, trimming and gene mapping. TCRdb retrieved this table from immuneACCESS and kept in-frame rearrangements only. Not all clones are present; in checked studies, unresolved V genes account for under half, and no reason is known for the remainder. V, J and clone size are taken as reported in that table, and D and trimming were inferred from the DNA itself. The sample data list just under 95,000 clones, and 83% of these were observed just once. The leading ten clones occupy 7% to 9% of the sample.

The trim is 5 bases for V and 5 bases for J, with a gap of 19 bases between the germline ends. CDR3 length: 17 amino acids, cysteine to phenylalanine. Of all the DNA, just the CDR3 is kept, 51 bases in frame from base 1. The germline V gene sets CDR1 to SGHVS and CDR2 to FNYEAQ. Here is what the overall study found, with its caveats: It was noted by the authors that analyses of patient blood samples could not be reproduced owing to sample limitations. Across multiple MHC alleles, vaccine-induced immune responses were seen in around 93% of patients. No apparent relationship was observed between pseudoprogression and alterations in the top peripheral T cell clonotypes detected by TCRB sequencing. Availability determined which PBMC samples were chosen for TCRB deep sequencing.

The rearranged chain carries TRBV7-6 and TRBJ2-6; the D gene is not confidently resolved. Sequencing used PBMCs, obtained from a glioma patient treated with radiotherapy, temozolomide or both. The sequence derives from a woman aged 45-65 years with glioma. The sequence in DNA is TGTGCCAGCAGCGTACCAATCTCACAAAGTCGGGCCAACGTCCTGACTTTC. Its protein is CASSVPISQSRANVLTF.